The clone carrying this T cell receptor beta chain was seen once. Other autoimmune diseases, uncontrolled infections, pregnancy or lactation led to the exclusion of patients. CDR1 is SEHNR, CDR2 FQNEAQ, per germline (reference sequence). This CDR3 region has 14 residues. V lost 6 bases, J lost 7 bases, and 11 bases stayed unmatched. This record comes from a study of Graves' ophthalmopathy and Graves' hyperthyroidism. Researchers took RNA transcripts and amplified TCR beta CDR3 regions from them. Second-round multiplex PCR followed a first-round RT-PCR using HTBI primers. Each CDR3 protein is one row after TCRdb ran MiXCR on the multiplex PCR reads. In the table there are hundreds of thousands of distinct CDR3 sequences, about 20% of which are singletons.

Sequenced input: peripheral blood. This chain joins TRBV7-9 and TRBJ1-1; 7 bases fit TRBD1. The sequence came from a woman under 30 with stable Graves' hyperthyroidism. Some clones in this sample may be carry-over from other donors' samples. The CDR3 protein is CASRLNRGEGEAFF. CDR3 coding DNA: TGTGCCAGCAGGTTGAACAGGGGAGAGGGTGAAGCTTTCTTT.